This T cell receptor beta chain was observed in a study of spatial heterogeneity in lung cancer. Study background: Sequences of the beta chain were consistently detected in greater numbers than alpha-chain sequences.

This clonotype was counted only a few times. TCRdb reprocessed the 5' RACE reads via MiXCR and lists one record per CDR3 protein. The sample shows 26,000 or so distinct CDR3 sequences, roughly 8.4% of them seen only once. Time point indicated: sample taken at primary tumor resection. Tumor, nontumor lung or frozen PBMC supplied whole RNA that was sequenced unsorted. Donation came from 70 or so patients with untreated early-stage non-small cell lung cancer. V lost 4 bases, J lost 12 bases, and 7 bases lay in between. Germline loops: CDR1 SGHKS, CDR2 YYEKEE (reference sequence). This CDR3 is built from 10 residues.

The rearrangement uses TRBV5-5 and TRBJ1-4; no definite D call. The receptor's source is a female donor with early-stage non-small cell lung cancer. Source: PBMCs, taken at surgery. CDR3 protein: CASSGDELFF. CDR3 coding DNA: TGTGCCAGCAGCGGTGATGAACTGTTTTTT.